What follows are 4 T cell receptor beta chains derived from one specimen sequenced in a study of T cell changes during pregnancy in multiple sclerosis. Here immunoSEQ multiplex PCR was the method, and the copy in TCRdb shows in-frame clones only, minus some. This repertoire shows 24,000 or so clones, about nine tenths found once; its top ten account for about 13%. The specimen was CD8+ T cells from peripheral blood mononuclear cells, collected in the first trimester of pregnancy. The receptors originated from a female donor in good health, enrolled as a control in a pregnancy study.

This chain uses TRBV11-3 with TRBJ1-2, with a tentative D call TRBD1 (6 bases). CDR1 and CDR2 from the germline V gene are SGHNT and YENEEA. V was pared by 5 bases and J by 6 bases, with 19 bases between. The CDR3 runs 15 residues. This chain's CDR3 is CASSPNRDPVDGYTF. CDR3 DNA: TGTGCCAGCAGCCCCAACAGGGACCCAGTGGATGGCTACACCTTC.

The chain links TRBV6-1 to TRBJ1-5; 10 nucleotides agree with TRBD1. The CDR3 has 15 amino acids. Losses at the gene ends were 4 bases for V and 1 base for J; bases not matched to a gene: 1. Looked up from germline, CDR1 is MNHNS and CDR2 is SASEGT. The CDR3 bases are TGTGCCAGCAGTGCGGACAGGGGGAGCAATCAGCCCCAGCATTTT. This encodes CASSADRGSNQPQHF.

The rearrangement links TRBV27 to TRBJ1-5, with 10 bases aligning to TRBD1. V lost 1 base and J lost 9; bases outside the gene matches: 6. The CDR3 contains 15 residues. The V gene's germline CDR1 is MNHEY and CDR2 SMNVEV (reference sequence). CDR3 region: CASSLFGTGDPPQHF. In DNA form, the CDR3 reads TGTGCCAGCAGTTTATTCGGGACAGGGGATCCGCCCCAGCATTTT.

The V gene is TRBV5-1, the J gene TRBJ2-2; no clear D gene. Germline CDR1 reads SGHRS; CDR2 reads YFSETQ. Trimming stripped 1 base from V and 11 bases from J, with 9 bases between. The length of the CDR3 is 12 residues. CDR3 residues: CASSLTQRELFF. The CDR3 DNA is TGCGCCAGCAGCTTGACACAGAGAGAGCTGTTTTTT.